This T cell receptor (beta chain) was profiled in a study of cytomegalovirus exposure and HLA in healthy donors. For this clone: The junction differs from germline at one of its ends, possibly a read error.

The PCR had 60 Vbeta and 13 Jbeta primers. Assay used: immunoSEQ multiplex PCR; TCRdb lists only in-frame clones, some missing. Of just over 150,000 clones in the sample, approximately 80% are singletons; the top ten hold 1.9%. The length of the CDR3 is 17 residues. Germline V lookup: CDR1 SEHNR, CDR2 FQNEAQ (reference sequence). Sequenced input: PBMCs. The TCR originated in a man aged 18 to 30 in good health and CMV-seronegative. The chain employs TRBV7-9 and TRBJ2-3; TRBD1 agrees at 9 bases. The CDR3 here is CSSSLLTGQGGTDTQYF. CDR3 DNA: TGTTCCAGCAGCCTCCTCACGGGACAGGGAGGGACAGATACGCAGTATTTT. The variable domain in full, completed from reference TRBV7-9 and TRBJ2-3, reads DTGVSQNPRHKITKRGQNVTFRCDPISEHNRLYWYRQTLGQGPEFLTYFQNEAQLEKSRLLSDRFSAERPKGSFSTLEIQRTEQGDSAMYLCSSSLLTGQGGTDTQYFGPGTRLTVL.